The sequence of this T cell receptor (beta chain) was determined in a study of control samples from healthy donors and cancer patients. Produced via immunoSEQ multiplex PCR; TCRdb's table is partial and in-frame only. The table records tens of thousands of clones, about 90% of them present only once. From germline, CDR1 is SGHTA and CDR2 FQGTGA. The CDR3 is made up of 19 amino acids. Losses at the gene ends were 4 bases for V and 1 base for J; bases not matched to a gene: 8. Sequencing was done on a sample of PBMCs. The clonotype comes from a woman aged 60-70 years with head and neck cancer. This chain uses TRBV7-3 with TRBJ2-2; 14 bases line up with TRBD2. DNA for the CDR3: TGTGCCAGCAGCTCAGGACTAGCGGGAGGAACCTTGAACACCGGGGAGCTGTTTTTT. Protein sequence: CASSSGLAGGTLNTGELFF.